One and the same sample provided the 9 T cell receptor beta chains below, sequenced in a study of blood T cell repertoires in COVID-19. Using immunoSEQ multiplex PCR, the repertoire was profiled, and TCRdb retains in-frame clones only, with some absent. Among approximately 50,000 clones listed, approximately 85% were seen once. The sequenced material came from peripheral blood. Every receptor here comes from a man aged 60 to 69 with acute or convalescent COVID-19.

This rearrangement joins TRBV9 to TRBJ1-3; 9 positions match TRBD1. V gave up 4 bases and J gave up 2 bases; unmatched junction bases: 7. Germline V lookup: CDR1 SGDLS, CDR2 YYNGEE. CDR3 length: 16 residues. The CDR3 sequence: CASSPGQGRAGNTIYF. As DNA, the CDR3 is TGTGCCAGCAGCCCCGGACAGGGGCGGGCTGGAAACACCATATATTTT.

V usage is TRBV9 and J usage is TRBJ2-2; TRBD1 is a possible D gene (5 bases). This CDR3 region has 15 residues. Germline values: CDR1 SGDLS, CDR2 YYNGEE. Trimming removed 0 bases from V and 5 bases from J, with 11 bases in between. The CDR3 bases are TGTGCCAGCAGCGTAGTAGGGGCCTTGACCGGGGAGCTGTTTTTT. This codes for CASSVVGALTGELFF. The whole variable domain, filled in from reference TRBV9 and TRBJ2-2, reads DSGVTQTPKHLITATGQRVTLRCSPRSGDLSVYWYQQSLDQGLQFLIQYYNGEERAKGNILERFSAQQFPDLHSELNLSSLELGDSALYFCASSVVGALTGELFFGEGSRLTVL.

The chain carries TRBV13 and TRBJ1-2; D gene ambiguous. Germline CDR1 reads PRHDT; CDR2 reads FYEKMQ (reference sequence). Trimming cost V 5 bases and J 4 bases, with 14 bases left between them. This CDR3 is 14 amino acids long. The CDR3: CASSLRWLGYGYTF. CDR3 bases: TGTGCCAGCAGCCTGCGGTGGTTGGGCTATGGCTACACCTTC.

The chain carries TRBV11-2 and TRBJ2-1, with TRBD2 identical over 11 bases. Germline CDR1 is SGHAT and CDR2 is FQNNGV. Trimming removed 5 bases from V and 4 bases from J; junction bases left unmatched: 4. The length of the CDR3 is 15 residues. CDR3 protein: CASSPRTSGYNEQFF. CDR3 coding DNA: TGTGCCAGCAGCCCGCGGACTAGCGGGTACAATGAGCAGTTCTTC. The variable domain in full, completed from reference TRBV11-2 and TRBJ2-1, reads EAGVAQSPRYKIIEKRQSVAFWCNPISGHATLYWYQQILGQGPKLLIQFQNNGVVDDSQLPKDRFSAERLKGVDSTLKIQPAKLEDSAVYLCASSPRTSGYNEQFFGPGTRLTVL.

This sequence joins TRBV7-9 and TRBJ1-5; D gene ambiguous. This CDR3 has 12 amino acids. CDR1 is SEHNR, CDR2 FQNEAQ, per germline (reference sequence). Trimming took off 5 bases at V and 5 bases at J, with 7 bases between the two ends. The CDR3 nucleotides are TGTGCCAGCAGCGACACTGATCAGCCCCAGCATTTT. It is translated as CASSDTDQPQHF.

This chain connects TRBV11-3 to TRBJ2-3; TRBD1 is a possible D gene (5 bases). CDR1 is SGHNT and CDR2 is YENEEA in the germline V gene. The CDR3 extends over 14 amino acids. Trimming left V 0 bases short and J 7 bases short, with 11 bases between. The CDR3 protein is CASSLEPQGHTQYF. The CDR3 DNA reads TGTGCCAGCAGCTTAGAGCCCCAGGGTCATACGCAGTATTTT.

The chain couples TRBV7-3 to TRBJ2-3; TRBD2 matches at 7 bases. Trimming at V came to 8 bases and at J to 3 bases, leaving 11 bases not matched to a gene. The CDR3 extends over 15 amino acids. CDR1 and CDR2 from the germline V gene are SGHTA and FQGTGA. The CDR3 nucleotides read TGTGCCAGCCGTCTGGGGAGGGGATTAACAGATACGCAGTATTTT. Residues: CASRLGRGLTDTQYF.

The chain recombines TRBV9 with TRBJ2-5, with 9 bases that match TRBD1. This CDR3 is 17 amino acids long. V was pared by 0 bases and J by 4 bases, with 10 bases of the junction left unmatched. Looked up from germline, CDR1 is SGDLS and CDR2 is YYNGEE. CDR3 loop: CASSVGGTGTNRETQYF. The CDR3 coding sequence is TGTGCCAGCAGCGTAGGAGGGACAGGGACTAATAGAGAGACCCAGTACTTC. The full variable domain, rest sourced from reference TRBV9 and TRBJ2-5, is DSGVTQTPKHLITATGQRVTLRCSPRSGDLSVYWYQQSLDQGLQFLIQYYNGEERAKGNILERFSAQQFPDLHSELNLSSLELGDSALYFCASSVGGTGTNRETQYFGPGTRLLVL.

The V call is TRBV30, the J call TRBJ1-5, with unresolved D. Trimming took 4 bases from V and 4 from J, leaving 11 bases between them. Germline CDR1 and CDR2: GTSNPN and SVGIG (reference sequence). CDR3 length: 13 residues. The CDR3 DNA sequence: TGTGCCTGGAAGGCGGCCGGAAATCAGCCCCAGCATTTT. This encodes CAWKAAGNQPQHF.